This T cell receptor beta chain was recovered during a study of blood T cell repertoires in COVID-19. The ends lost 1 base at V and 4 bases at J; junction bases unmatched: 2. This CDR3 has 16 residues. Germline V gene data show CDR1 as LGHNA and CDR2 as YSLEER. Repertoires were generated with immunoSEQ multiplex PCR, while TCRdb's copy carries only in-frame clones and drops some. The data hold 270,000 or so clones, with roughly 88% observed a single time. Those who participated ranged in age from 18 to 89 years and resided in around 22 US areas. Cohort assignment relied on participant-reported clinical history.

The TCR was taken from a woman between 35 and 50 years old with acute COVID-19. Sequencing was performed on PBMCs or T cells enriched from blood (not recorded which). The chain couples TRBV4-3 to TRBJ2-2; 11 bases align to TRBD2. The CDR3 loop reads CASSQGTSGFTGELFF. In DNA form, the CDR3 reads TGCGCCAGCAGCCAAGGGACTAGCGGGTTCACCGGGGAGCTGTTTTTT.